Presented here are 14 T cell receptor beta chains from one specimen sequenced in a study of molecular identifiers for immune sequencing clone quantification. TCRdb reprocessed the PCR reads via MiXCR and lists one record per CDR3 protein. The data hold approximately 500,000 distinct CDR3 sequences, with roughly 25% observed a single time. The specimen was naive CD8+ T cells from blood, with Jurkat cell RNA spiked in. This sample's subset: FACS-sorted CD8+CD4-CCR7+CD45RA+ naive T cells. The receptors originated from a human donor in good health. Some libraries in this study had Jurkat cell RNA spiked in.

As concerns this clonotype: Sequence at one end of the junction differs from germline and may be a read error. This chain uses TRBV27 with TRBJ2-1; either TRBD1 or TRBD2 may supply D (5 bases each). CDR3 length: 14 residues. Germline CDR1 reads MNHEY; CDR2 reads SMNVEV (reference sequence). The CDR3 DNA sequence: TGTGCCAGCAGGATAACGGGACCAAGCAATGAGCAGGTCTTC. Translation: CASRITGPSNEQVF.

With regard to this clonotype: At one end the junction does not follow the germline gene, possibly because of a read error. The chain links TRBV7-8 to TRBJ2-3; 7 positions match TRBD1. CDR3 length: 15 amino acids. Per germline, CDR1 SGHVS and CDR2 FQNEAQ. The CDR3 loop is CASSLRTGSTYTQYF. The DNA for the CDR3 is TGTGCCAGCAGCTTGAGGACAGGTAGCACATATACGCAGTATTTT.

Of note for this clonotype: Possible read error: a much larger clone is one base away. CDR3 region: CATSRFEGRMTEVFF. CDR3 coding DNA: TGTGCCACCAGCAGATTCGAGGGGAGGATGACTGAAGTTTTCTTT. The chain couples TRBV15 to TRBJ1-1, with a weak D call TRBD1 (5 bases). Germline V lookup: CDR1 LNHNV, CDR2 YYDKDF (reference sequence). The CDR3 extends over 15 amino acids.

This chain links TRBV19 with TRBJ1-1, with no clear D. V lost 5 bases to trimming and J lost 4 bases, with 14 bases between them. CDR1 is LNHDA and CDR2 is SQIVND in the germline V gene (reference sequence). This CDR3 is built from 14 residues. CDR3 protein: CASSAALVGTEAFF. The CDR3 DNA reads TGTGCCAGTAGTGCCGCTCTGGTGGGCACTGAAGCTTTCTTT.

This clonotype showed up just a few times. V is TRBV20-1 and J is TRBJ2-7, with 8 bases that match TRBD2. V lost 3 bases and J lost 3; bases outside the gene matches: 1. Per germline, CDR1 DFQATT and CDR2 SNEGSKA (reference sequence). The CDR3 is 12 residues long. CDR3 in DNA: TGCAGTGCTAGCGGGAGGGGCTACGAGCAGTACTTC. Its translation: CSASGRGYEQYF.

The chain links TRBV29-1 to TRBJ2-7; TRBD2 might be the D (5 bases). V was clipped by 5 bases and J by 0 bases, with 14 bases between them. Germline V gene lookup returns CDR1 SQVTM and CDR2 ANQGSEA. This CDR3 region has 14 residues. This CDR3 reads CSVYGGQTSYEQYF. The CDR3 DNA is TGCAGCGTTTACGGCGGGCAAACCTCCTACGAGCAGTACTTC.

The chain is built from TRBV23-1 and TRBJ2-1, with D perhaps matching TRBD1 (6 bases). TRBV23-1 is an ORF; its function is uncertain. The CDR3 has 17 residues. V was clipped by 1 base and J by 2 bases, with 15 bases between them. Here the CDR3 reads CASSQWPPGAPYNEQFF. In DNA form, the CDR3 reads TGCGCCAGCAGTCAATGGCCTCCAGGGGCCCCCTACAATGAGCAGTTCTTC.

The table lists this clonotype with many counts. The chain links TRBV30 to TRBJ2-1; 7 bases agree with TRBD1. CDR3 length: 15 amino acids. With 2 bases clipped from V and 4 bases from J, the junction kept 8 bases outside the gene matches. Germline CDR1 GTSNPN, CDR2 SVGIG (reference sequence). The CDR3 bases are TGTGCCTGGAGTTCCTCGGGACAGTTGTACAATGAGCAGTTCTTC. Protein sequence: CAWSSSGQLYNEQFF.

A few counts support this clonotype. This chain uses TRBV5-4 with TRBJ2-7; TRBD1 agrees at 11 bases. V lost 9 bases, J lost 2 bases, and 4 bases stayed unmatched. This CDR3 comprises 13 residues. Germline V gene sequence: CDR1 SGHNT, CDR2 YYREEE (reference sequence). The CDR3 coding sequence is TGTGCCACCAGGGACAGGGGGGCCTACGAGCAGTACTTC. Its protein product is CATRDRGAYEQYF.

As to this clonotype: A read error may explain this, as a much larger clone is one base away. V usage is TRBV29-1 and J usage is TRBJ2-7, with 12 bases that match TRBD2. The CDR3 is 14 amino acids. Germline V gene data show CDR1 as SQVTM and CDR2 as ANQGSEA. V lost 7 bases, J lost 3 bases, and 7 bases stayed unmatched. CDR3 protein: CSARGLAGCYEQYF. CDR3 bases: TGCAGCGCCCGCGGACTAGCGGGGTGCTACGAGCAGTACTTC.

Concerning this clonotype: The junction shows a germline mismatch at one end, possibly a read error. V usage is TRBV12-3 or TRBV12-4 and J usage is TRBJ2-1; unclear D gene. The CDR3 length is 14 residues. CDR3 amino acids: CASFASEAYNEHFF. The DNA for the CDR3 is TGTGCCAGTTTCGCGAGCGAAGCCTACAATGAGCATTTCTTC.

The rearrangement joins TRBV7-6 to TRBJ2-1, with 11 bases identical to TRBD2. The CDR3 consists of 16 residues. With V trimmed by 4 bases and J by 3 bases, 5 bases remained unmatched. CDR1 and CDR2 from the germline V gene are SGHVS and FNYEAQ. CDR3 sequence reads: CASSYGTSGNYNEQFF. CDR3 DNA: TGTGCCAGCAGCTACGGGACTAGCGGAAACTACAATGAGCAGTTCTTC.

This clonotype was recorded many times. The CDR3, as DNA: TGTGCCAGCAGTCCCCACCCGGCGGGGGTGAGCACTGAAGCTTTCTTT. Protein sequence: CASSPHPAGVSTEAFF. The V and J genes are TRBV28 and TRBJ1-1; tentatively, D is TRBD1 (5 bases). The CDR3 totals 16 residues. Germline V gives CDR1 MDHEN, CDR2 SYDVKM. Trimming removed 5 bases from V and 4 bases from J, with 20 bases in between.

The chain combines TRBV4-1 with TRBJ2-7; no clear D. V was clipped by 6 bases and J by 4 bases, with 19 bases between them. The CDR3 has 15 residues. CDR1 and CDR2 (germline): MGHRA, YSYEKL. The CDR3 sequence is CASSLDPRSLYEQYF. The CDR3 DNA reads TGCGCCAGCAGTCTAGACCCTCGCTCTTTATACGAGCAGTACTTC.